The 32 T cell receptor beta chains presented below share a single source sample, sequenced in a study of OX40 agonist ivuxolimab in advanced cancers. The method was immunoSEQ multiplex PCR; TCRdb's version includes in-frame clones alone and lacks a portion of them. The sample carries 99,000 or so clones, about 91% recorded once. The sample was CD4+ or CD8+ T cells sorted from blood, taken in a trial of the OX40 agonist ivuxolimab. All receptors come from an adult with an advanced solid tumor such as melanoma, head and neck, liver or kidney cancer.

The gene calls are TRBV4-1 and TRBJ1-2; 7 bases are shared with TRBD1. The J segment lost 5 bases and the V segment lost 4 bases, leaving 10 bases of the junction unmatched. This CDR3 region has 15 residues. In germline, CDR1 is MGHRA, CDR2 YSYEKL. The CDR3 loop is CASSPRQGEGYGYTF. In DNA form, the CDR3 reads TGCGCCAGCAGCCCACGACAGGGAGAAGGGTATGGCTACACCTTC.

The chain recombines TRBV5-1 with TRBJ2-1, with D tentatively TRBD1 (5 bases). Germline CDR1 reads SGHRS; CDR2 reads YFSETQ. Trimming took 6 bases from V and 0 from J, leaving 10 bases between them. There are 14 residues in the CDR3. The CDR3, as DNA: TGCGCCAGCATGGACACGAGCTCCTACAATGAGCAGTTCTTC. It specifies CASMDTSSYNEQFF.

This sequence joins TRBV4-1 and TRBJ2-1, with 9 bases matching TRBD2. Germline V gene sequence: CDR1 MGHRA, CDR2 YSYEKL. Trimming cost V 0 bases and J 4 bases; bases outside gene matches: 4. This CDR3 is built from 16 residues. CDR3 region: CASSQEWTSAYNEQFF. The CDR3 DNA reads TGCGCCAGCAGCCAAGAATGGACTAGCGCATACAATGAGCAGTTCTTC.

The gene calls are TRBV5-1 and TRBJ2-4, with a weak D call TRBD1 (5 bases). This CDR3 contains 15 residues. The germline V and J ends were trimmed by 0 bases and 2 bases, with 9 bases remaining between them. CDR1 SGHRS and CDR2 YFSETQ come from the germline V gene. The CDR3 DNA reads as TGCGCCAGCAGCTTGGATTCAGGGACCAAAAACATTCAGTACTTC. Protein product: CASSLDSGTKNIQYF.

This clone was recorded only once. CDR3 in DNA: TGTGCCAGCAGCTTAATGGTCAACACAGATACGCAGTATTTT. Protein: CASSLMVNTDTQYF. The chain links TRBV7-2 to TRBJ2-3, with D unresolved. The ends were cut back, 2 bases at V and 2 bases at J, with 8 bases in the middle. CDR1 is SGHTA and CDR2 is FQGNSA in the germline V gene. The length of the CDR3 is 14 residues.

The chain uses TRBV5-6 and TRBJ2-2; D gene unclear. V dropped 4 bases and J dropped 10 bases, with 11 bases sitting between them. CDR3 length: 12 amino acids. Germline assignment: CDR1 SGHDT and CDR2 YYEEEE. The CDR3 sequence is CASSIREEELFF. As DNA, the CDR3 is TGTGCCAGCAGCATTAGGGAAGAGGAGCTGTTTTTT.

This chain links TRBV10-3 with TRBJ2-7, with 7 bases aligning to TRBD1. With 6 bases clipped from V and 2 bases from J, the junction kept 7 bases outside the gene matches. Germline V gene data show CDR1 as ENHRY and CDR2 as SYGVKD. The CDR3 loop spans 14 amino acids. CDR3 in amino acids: CAIRTSGQTYEQYF. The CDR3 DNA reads TGTGCCATCAGAACCTCGGGACAGACCTACGAGCAGTACTTC.

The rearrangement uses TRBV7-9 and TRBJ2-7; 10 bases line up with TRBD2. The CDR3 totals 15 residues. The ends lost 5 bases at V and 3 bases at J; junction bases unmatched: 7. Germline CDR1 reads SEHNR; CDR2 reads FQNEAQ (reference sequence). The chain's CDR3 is CASSRVTSGFYEQYF. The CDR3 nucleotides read TGTGCCAGCAGCCGGGTGACTAGCGGGTTCTACGAGCAGTACTTC.

CDR3 nucleotides: TGTGCCAGCAGCTTAATCAACCGGCTCCGGGACATGAACACTGAAGCTTTCTTT. Its translation: CASSLINRLRDMNTEAFF. V and J are TRBV7-9 and TRBJ1-1, with a weak D call TRBD1 (6 bases). Trimming took off 2 bases at V and 0 bases at J, with 19 bases between the two ends. The CDR3 contains 18 residues. The V gene's germline CDR1 is SEHNR and CDR2 FQNEAQ (reference sequence). Combining the CDR3 with reference TRBV7-9 and TRBJ1-1 gives the whole variable domain DTGVSQNPRHKITKRGQNVTFRCDPISEHNRLYWYRQTLGQGPEFLTYFQNEAQLEKSRLLSDRFSAERPKGSFSTLEIQRTEQGDSAMYLCASSLINRLRDMNTEAFFGQGTRLTVV.

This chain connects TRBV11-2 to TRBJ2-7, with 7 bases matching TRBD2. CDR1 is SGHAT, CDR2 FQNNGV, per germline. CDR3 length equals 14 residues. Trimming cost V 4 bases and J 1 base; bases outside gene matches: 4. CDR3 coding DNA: TGTGCCAGCAGCTCCTCGGGACTATCCTACGAGCAGTACTTC. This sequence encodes CASSSSGLSYEQYF.

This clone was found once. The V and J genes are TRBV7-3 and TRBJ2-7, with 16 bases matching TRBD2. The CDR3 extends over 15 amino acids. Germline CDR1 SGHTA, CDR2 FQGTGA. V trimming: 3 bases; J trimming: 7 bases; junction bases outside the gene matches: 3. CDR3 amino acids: CASSFLGLAGGEQYF. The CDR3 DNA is TGTGCCAGCAGCTTCTTGGGACTAGCGGGAGGGGAGCAGTACTTC.

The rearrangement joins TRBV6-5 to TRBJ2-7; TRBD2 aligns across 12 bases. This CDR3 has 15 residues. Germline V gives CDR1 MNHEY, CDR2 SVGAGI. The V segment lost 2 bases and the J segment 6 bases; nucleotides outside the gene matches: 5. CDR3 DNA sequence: TGTGCCAGCAGTTACATCGGACTAGCGGGATTCGAGCAGTACTTC. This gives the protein CASSYIGLAGFEQYF.

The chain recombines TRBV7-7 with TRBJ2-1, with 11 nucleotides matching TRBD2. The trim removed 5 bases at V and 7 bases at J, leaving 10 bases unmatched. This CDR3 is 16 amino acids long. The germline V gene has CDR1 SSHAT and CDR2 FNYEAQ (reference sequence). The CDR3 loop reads CASSPLAGVLGNEQFF. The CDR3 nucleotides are TGTGCCAGCAGCCCACTAGCGGGAGTACTCGGAAATGAGCAGTTCTTC.

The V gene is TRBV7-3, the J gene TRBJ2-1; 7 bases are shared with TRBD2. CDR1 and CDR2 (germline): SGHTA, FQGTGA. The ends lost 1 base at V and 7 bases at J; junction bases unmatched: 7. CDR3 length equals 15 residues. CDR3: CASSLSSGLLNEQFF. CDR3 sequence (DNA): TGTGCCAGCAGCTTAAGTAGCGGGCTTCTTAATGAGCAGTTCTTC.

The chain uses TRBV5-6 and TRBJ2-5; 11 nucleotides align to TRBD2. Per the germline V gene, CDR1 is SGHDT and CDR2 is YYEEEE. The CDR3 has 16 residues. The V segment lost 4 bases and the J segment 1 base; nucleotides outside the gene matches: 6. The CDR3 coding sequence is TGTGCCAGCAGCCCAGCTAGCGGGAGGTTCCAAGAGACCCAGTACTTC. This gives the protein CASSPASGRFQETQYF.

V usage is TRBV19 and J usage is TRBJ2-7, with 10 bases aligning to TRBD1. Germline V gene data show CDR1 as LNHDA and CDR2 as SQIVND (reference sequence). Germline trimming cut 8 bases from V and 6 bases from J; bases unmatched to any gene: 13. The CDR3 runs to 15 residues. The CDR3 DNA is TGTGCCAGTTCACACTCCGACAGGGGGCGCCTCGAGCAGTACTTC. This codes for CASSHSDRGRLEQYF.

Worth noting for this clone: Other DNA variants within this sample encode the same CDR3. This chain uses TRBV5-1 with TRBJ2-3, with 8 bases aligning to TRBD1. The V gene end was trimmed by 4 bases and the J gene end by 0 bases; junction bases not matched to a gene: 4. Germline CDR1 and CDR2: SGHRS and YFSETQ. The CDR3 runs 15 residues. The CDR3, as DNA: TGCGCCAGCAGCCTAGGACAGGGCAGCACAGATACGCAGTATTTT. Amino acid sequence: CASSLGQGSTDTQYF.

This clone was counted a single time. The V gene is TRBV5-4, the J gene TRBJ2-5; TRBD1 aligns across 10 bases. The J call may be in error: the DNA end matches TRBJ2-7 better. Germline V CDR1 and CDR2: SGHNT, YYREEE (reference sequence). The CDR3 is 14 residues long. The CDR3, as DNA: TGTGCCAGCAGCTCCGGACAGGGGGGCTACGAGCAGTACTTC. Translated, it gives CASSSGQGGYEQYF.

The CDR3 region is CASNSFGGRVANEQFF. In DNA form, the CDR3 reads TGTGCCAGCAATAGTTTCGGCGGGAGGGTCGCCAATGAGCAGTTCTTC. The J gene is TRBJ2-1, the V gene TRBV2, with 9 bases that match TRBD2. Germline V gene lookup returns CDR1 SNHLY and CDR2 FYNNEI. There are 16 residues in the CDR3. J lost 6 bases, V lost 7 bases, and 13 bases had no gene match. The full variable domain, completed using reference TRBV2 and TRBJ2-1, is EPEVTQTPSHQVTQMGQEVILRCVPISNHLYFYWYRQILGQKVEFLVSFYNNEISEKSEIFDDQFSVERPDGSNFTLKIRSTKLEDSAMYFCASNSFGGRVANEQFFGPGTRLTVL.

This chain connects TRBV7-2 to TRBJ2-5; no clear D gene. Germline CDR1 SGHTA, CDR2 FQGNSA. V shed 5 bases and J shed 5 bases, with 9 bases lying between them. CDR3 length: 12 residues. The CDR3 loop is CASSPGTETQYF. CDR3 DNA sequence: TGTGCCAGCAGCCCCGGTACCGAGACCCAGTACTTC.

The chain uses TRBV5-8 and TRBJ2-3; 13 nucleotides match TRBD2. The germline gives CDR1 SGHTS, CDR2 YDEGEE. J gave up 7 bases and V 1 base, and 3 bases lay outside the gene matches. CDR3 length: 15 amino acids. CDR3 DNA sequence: TGTGCCAGCAGCTTGCGACTAGCGGGAGGAAATACGCAGTATTTT. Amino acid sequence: CASSLRLAGGNTQYF. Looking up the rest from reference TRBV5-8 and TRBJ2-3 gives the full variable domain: EAGVTQSPTHLIKTRGQQATLRCSPISGHTSVYWYQQALGLGLQFLLWYDEGEERNRGNFPPRFSGRQFPNYSSELNVNALELEDSALYLCASSLRLAGGNTQYFGPGTRLTVL.

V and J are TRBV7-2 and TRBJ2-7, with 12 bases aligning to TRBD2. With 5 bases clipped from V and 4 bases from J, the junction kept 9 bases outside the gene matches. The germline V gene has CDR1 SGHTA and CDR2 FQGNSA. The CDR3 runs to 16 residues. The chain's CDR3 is CASSPRTSGIGYEQYF. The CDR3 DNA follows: TGTGCCAGCAGCCCACGGACTAGCGGGATTGGATACGAGCAGTACTTC. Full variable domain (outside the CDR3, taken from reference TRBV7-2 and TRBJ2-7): GAGVSQSPSNKVTEKGKDVELRCDPISGHTALYWYRQSLGQGLEFLIYFQGNSAPDKSGLPSDRFSAERTGGSVSTLTIQRTQQEDSAVYLCASSPRTSGIGYEQYFGPGTRLTVT.

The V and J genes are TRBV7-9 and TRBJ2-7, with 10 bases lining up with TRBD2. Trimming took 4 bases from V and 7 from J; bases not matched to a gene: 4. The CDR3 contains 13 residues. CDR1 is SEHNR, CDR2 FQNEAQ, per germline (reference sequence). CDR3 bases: TGTGCCAGCAGCTCTAGCGGGAGCGATGAGCAGTACTTC. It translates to CASSSSGSDEQYF.

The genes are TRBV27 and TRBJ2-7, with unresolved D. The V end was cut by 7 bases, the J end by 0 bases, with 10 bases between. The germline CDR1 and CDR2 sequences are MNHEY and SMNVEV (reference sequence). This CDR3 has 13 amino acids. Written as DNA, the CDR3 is TGTGCCAGCAAAAAAGCCGACTCCTACGAGCAGTACTTC. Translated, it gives CASKKADSYEQYF.

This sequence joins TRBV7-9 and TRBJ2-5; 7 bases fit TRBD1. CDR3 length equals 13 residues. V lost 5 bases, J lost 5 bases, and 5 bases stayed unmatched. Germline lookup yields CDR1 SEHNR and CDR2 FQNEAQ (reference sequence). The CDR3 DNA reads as TGTGCCAGCAGCCTGGACAGGTGGGAGACCCAGTACTTC. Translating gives CASSLDRWETQYF.

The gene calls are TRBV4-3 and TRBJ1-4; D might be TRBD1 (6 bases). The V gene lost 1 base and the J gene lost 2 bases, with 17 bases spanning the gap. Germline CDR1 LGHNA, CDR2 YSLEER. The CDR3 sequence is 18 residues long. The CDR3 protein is CASSQVSGRGATNEKLFF. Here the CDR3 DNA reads TGCGCCAGCAGCCAAGTCTCTGGCAGGGGAGCGACTAATGAAAAACTGTTTTTT.

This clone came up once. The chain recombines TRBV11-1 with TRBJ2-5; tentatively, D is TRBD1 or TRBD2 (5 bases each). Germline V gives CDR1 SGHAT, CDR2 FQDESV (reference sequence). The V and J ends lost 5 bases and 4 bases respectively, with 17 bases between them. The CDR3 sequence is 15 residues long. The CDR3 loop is CASSPGTPSPETQYF. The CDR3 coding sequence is TGTGCCAGCAGCCCCGGGACCCCAAGCCCAGAGACCCAGTACTTC.

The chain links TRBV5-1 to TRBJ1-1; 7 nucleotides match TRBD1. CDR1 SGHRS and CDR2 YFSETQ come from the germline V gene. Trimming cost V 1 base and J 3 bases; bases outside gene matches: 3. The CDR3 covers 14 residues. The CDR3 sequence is CASSLFRGDTEAFF. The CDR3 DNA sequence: TGCGCCAGCAGCTTGTTCAGGGGGGACACTGAAGCTTTCTTT.

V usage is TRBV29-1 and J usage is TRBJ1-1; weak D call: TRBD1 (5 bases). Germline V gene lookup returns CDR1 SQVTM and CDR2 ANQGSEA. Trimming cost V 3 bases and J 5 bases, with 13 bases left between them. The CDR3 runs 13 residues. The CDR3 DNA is TGCAGCGTTGAGAGAATGGGGGAAACTGAAGCTTTCTTT. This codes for CSVERMGETEAFF.

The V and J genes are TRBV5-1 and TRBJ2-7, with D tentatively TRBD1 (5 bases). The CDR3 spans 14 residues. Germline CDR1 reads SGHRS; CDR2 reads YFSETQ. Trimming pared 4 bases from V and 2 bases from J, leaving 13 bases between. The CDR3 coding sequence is TGCGCCAGCAGCCAAGGGGTTGTAGCCTACGAGCAGTACTTC. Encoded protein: CASSQGVVAYEQYF.

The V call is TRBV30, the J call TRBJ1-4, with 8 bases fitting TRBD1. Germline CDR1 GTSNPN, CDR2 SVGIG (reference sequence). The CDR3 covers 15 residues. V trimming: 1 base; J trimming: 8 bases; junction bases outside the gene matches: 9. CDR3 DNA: TGTGCCTGGAGTGCTTTCGGACAGGGTTCCGAAAAACTGTTTTTT. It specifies CAWSAFGQGSEKLFF.

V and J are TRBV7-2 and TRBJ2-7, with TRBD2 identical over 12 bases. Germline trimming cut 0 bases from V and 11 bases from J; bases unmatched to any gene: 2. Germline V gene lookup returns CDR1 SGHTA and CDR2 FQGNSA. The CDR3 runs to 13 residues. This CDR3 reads CASSLATSGSEYF. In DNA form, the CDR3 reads TGTGCCAGCAGCTTAGCGACTAGCGGGAGCGAGTACTTC.